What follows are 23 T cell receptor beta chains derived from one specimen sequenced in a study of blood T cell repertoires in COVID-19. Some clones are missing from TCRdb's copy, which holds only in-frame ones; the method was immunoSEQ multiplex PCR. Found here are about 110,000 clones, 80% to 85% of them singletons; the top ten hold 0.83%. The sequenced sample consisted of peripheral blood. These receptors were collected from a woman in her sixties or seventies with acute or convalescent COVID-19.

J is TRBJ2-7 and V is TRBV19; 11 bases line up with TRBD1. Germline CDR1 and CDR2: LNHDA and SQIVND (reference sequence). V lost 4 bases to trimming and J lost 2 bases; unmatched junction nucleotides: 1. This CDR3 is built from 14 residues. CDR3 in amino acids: CASSRDRGAYEQYF. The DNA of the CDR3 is TGTGCCAGTAGTAGGGACAGGGGGGCCTACGAGCAGTACTTC. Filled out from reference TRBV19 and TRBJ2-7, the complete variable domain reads DGGITQSPKYLFRKEGQNVTLSCEQNLNHDAMYWYRQDPGQGLRLIYYSQIVNDFQKGDIAEGYSVSREKKESFPLTVTSAQKNPTAFYLCASSRDRGAYEQYFGPGTRLTVT.

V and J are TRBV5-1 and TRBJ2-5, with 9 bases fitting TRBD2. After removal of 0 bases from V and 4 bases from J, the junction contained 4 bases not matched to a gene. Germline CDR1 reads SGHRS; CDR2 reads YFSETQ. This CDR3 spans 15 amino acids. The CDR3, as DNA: TGCGCCAGCAGCTTGGTAGCGGGAGCGGTAGAGACCCAGTACTTC. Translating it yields CASSLVAGAVETQYF.

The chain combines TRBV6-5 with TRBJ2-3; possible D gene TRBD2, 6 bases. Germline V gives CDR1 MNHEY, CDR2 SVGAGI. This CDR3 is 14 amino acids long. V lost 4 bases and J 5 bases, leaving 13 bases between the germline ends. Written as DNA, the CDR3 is TGTGCCAGCAGTTCGACTAGTATTTTAGATACGCAGTATTTT. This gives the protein CASSSTSILDTQYF.

The CDR3 sequence is CASSTLRGQGNTEAFF. In DNA, the CDR3 is TGCGCCAGCAGCACCTTGCGGGGACAGGGAAACACTGAAGCTTTCTTT. This chain links TRBV4-1 with TRBJ1-1, with TRBD1 matching 9 bases. CDR1 and CDR2 (germline): MGHRA, YSYEKL. The length of the CDR3 is 16 residues. V was clipped by 5 bases and J by 2 bases; unmatched bases: 9.

The CDR3 sequence: CASSLGPSPLHF. Here the CDR3 DNA reads TGTGCCAGCAGTCTGGGGCCTTCACCCCTCCACTTT. The rearrangement links TRBV12-3 or TRBV12-4 to TRBJ1-6; possible D gene TRBD1, 5 bases. The CDR3 totals 12 residues. V was clipped by 5 bases and J by 9 bases, with 8 bases between them.

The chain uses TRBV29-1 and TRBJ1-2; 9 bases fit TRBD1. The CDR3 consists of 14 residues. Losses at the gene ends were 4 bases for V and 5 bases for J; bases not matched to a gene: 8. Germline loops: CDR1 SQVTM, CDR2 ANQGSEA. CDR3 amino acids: CSVGPGTGTYGYTF. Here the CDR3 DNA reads TGCAGCGTTGGACCAGGGACAGGGACTTATGGCTACACCTTC.

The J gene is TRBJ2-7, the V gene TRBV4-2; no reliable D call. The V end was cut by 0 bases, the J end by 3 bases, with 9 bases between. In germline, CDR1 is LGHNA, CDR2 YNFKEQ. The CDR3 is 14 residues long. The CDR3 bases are TGTGCCAGCAGCCAAGATGGTAACGGCTACGAGCAGTACTTC. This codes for CASSQDGNGYEQYF.

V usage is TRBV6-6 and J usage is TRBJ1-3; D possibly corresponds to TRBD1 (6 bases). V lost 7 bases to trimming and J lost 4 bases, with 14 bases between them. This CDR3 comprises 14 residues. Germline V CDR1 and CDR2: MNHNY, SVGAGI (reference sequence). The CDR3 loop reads CASISSGAGNTIYF. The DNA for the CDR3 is TGTGCCAGCATCTCTTCAGGGGCAGGAAACACCATATATTTT.

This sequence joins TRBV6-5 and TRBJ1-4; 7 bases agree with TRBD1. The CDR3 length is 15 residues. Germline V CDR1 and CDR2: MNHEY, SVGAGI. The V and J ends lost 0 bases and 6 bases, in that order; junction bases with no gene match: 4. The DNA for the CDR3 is TGTGCCAGCAGTTACTCAGGAACAGGGGATGAAAAACTGTTTTTT. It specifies CASSYSGTGDEKLFF.

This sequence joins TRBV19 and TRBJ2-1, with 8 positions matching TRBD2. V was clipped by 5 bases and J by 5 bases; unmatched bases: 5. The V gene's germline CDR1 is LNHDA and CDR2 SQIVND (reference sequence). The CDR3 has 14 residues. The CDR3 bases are TGTGCCAGTAGTTTTAGCGGGAACGACAATGAGCAGTTCTTC. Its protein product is CASSFSGNDNEQFF. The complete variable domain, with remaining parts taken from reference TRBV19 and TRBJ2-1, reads DGGITQSPKYLFRKEGQNVTLSCEQNLNHDAMYWYRQDPGQGLRLIYYSQIVNDFQKGDIAEGYSVSREKKESFPLTVTSAQKNPTAFYLCASSFSGNDNEQFFGPGTRLTVL.

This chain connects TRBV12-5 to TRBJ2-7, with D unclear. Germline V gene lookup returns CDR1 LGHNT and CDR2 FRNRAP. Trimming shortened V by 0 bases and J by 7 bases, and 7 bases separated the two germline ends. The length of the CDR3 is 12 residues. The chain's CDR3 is CASGLVQSEQYF. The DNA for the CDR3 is TGTGCTAGTGGTTTGGTACAATCAGAGCAGTACTTC.

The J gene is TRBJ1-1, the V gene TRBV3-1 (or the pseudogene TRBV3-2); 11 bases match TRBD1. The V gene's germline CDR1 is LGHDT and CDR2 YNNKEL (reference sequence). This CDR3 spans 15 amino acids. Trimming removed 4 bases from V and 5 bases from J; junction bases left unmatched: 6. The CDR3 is CASSLGTGGGTEAFF. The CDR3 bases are TGTGCCAGCAGCCTCGGGACAGGGGGAGGTACTGAAGCTTTCTTT.

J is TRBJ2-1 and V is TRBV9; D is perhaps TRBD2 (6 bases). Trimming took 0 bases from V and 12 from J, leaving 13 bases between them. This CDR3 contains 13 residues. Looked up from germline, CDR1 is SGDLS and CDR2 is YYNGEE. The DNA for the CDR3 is TGTGCCAGCAGCGTAGAGTGGGCCGGGGGGCAGTTCTTC. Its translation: CASSVEWAGGQFF.

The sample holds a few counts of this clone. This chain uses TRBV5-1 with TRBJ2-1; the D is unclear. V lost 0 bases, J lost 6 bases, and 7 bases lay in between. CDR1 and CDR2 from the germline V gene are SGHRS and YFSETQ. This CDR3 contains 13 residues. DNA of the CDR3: TGCGCCAGCAGCTTGGGGGCTCCCAATGAGCAGTTCTTC. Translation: CASSLGAPNEQFF.

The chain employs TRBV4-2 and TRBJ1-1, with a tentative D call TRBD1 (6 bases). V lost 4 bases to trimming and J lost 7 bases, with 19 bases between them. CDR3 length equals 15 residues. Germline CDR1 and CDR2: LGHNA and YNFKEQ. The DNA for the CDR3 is TGTGCCAGCAGCCCTCAGCGGGGGGCAGTGGATGAAGCTTTCTTT. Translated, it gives CASSPQRGAVDEAFF.

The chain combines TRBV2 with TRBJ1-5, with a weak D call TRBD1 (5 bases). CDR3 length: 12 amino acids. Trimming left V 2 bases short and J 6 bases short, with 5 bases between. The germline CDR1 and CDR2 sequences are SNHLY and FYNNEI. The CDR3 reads CASSEQGQPQHF. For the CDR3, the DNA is TGTGCCAGCAGTGAACAGGGTCAGCCCCAGCATTTT.

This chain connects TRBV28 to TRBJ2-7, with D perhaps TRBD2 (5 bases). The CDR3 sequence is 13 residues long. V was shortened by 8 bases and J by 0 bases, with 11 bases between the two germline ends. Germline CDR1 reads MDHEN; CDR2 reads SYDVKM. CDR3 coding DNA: TGTGCCAGCGGACCTGGGAGCTCCTACGAGCAGTACTTC. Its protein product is CASGPGSSYEQYF.

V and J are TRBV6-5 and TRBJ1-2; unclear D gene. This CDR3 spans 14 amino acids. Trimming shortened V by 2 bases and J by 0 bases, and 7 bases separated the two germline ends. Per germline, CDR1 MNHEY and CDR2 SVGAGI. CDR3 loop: CASSYAPSNYGYTF. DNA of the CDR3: TGTGCCAGCAGTTACGCGCCTTCTAACTATGGCTACACCTTC.

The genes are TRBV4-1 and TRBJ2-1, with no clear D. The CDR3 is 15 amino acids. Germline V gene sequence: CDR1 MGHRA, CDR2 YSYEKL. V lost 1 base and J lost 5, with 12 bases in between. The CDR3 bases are TGCGCCAGCAGCCAAGTGAAAAGGAGCGACAATGAGCAGTTCTTC. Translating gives CASSQVKRSDNEQFF.

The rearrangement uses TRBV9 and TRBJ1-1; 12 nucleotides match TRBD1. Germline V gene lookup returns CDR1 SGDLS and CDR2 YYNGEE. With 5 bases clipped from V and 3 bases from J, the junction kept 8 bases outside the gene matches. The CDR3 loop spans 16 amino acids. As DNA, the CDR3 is TGTGCCAGCAGGAAGGGACAGGGGGCCCTGGACACTGAAGCTTTCTTT. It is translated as CASRKGQGALDTEAFF.

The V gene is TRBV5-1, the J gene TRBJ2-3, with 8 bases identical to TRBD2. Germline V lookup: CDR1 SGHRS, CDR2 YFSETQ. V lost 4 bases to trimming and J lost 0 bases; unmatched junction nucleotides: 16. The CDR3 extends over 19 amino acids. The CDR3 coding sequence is TGCGCCAGCAGCAGCAGGGTGACCGGGACTAGTGTCAGCACAGATACGCAGTATTTT. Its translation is CASSSRVTGTSVSTDTQYF. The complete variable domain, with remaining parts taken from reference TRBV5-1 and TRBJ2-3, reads KAGVTQTPRYLIKTRGQQVTLSCSPISGHRSVSWYQQTPGQGLQFLFEYFSETQRNKGNFPGRFSGRQFSNSRSEMNVSTLELGDSALYLCASSSRVTGTSVSTDTQYFGPGTRLTVL.

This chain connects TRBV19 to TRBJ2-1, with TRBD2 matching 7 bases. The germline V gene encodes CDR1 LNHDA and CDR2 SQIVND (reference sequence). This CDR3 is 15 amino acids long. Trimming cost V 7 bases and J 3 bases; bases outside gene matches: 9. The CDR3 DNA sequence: TGTGCCAGTACCTCTGGGGGAGGGTACTACAATGAGCAGTTCTTC. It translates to CASTSGGGYYNEQFF.

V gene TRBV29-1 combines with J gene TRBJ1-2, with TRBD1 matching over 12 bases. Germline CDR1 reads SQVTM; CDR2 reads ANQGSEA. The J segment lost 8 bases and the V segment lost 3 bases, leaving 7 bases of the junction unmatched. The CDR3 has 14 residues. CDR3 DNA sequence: TGCAGCGTTGAGAGATGGGACAGGGGGCTAGGCTACACCTTC. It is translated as CSVERWDRGLGYTF.